Detailed here is one T cell receptor beta chain. The CDR3 runs 14 residues. The J segment lost 7 bases and the V segment lost 4 bases, leaving 6 bases of the junction unmatched. Germline loops: CDR1 MNHEY, CDR2 SMNVEV (reference sequence). The sample originates from a study of fetal regulatory T cell absence and autoimmunity. As for the study in general: Without clinical diabetes, IPEX patients showed exocrine pancreas autoimmunity.

The table came from immunoSEQ multiplex PCR; TCRdb's copy has only in-frame clones and leaves some out. The table lists 45,000 to 50,000 clones, just under 85% of them singletons. The receptor's source is a newborn boy with IPEX syndrome. This rearrangement joins TRBV27 to TRBJ1-4; 7 nucleotides match TRBD1. Sample: cord blood. CDR3 in amino acids: CASSWTGGGEKLFF. The CDR3 nucleotides are TGTGCCAGCAGTTGGACAGGAGGGGGTGAAAAACTGTTTTTT.